The 6 T cell receptor beta chains below all came from one sample that was sequenced in a study of T cells after yellow fever vaccination. TCRdb independently ran MiXCR on the 5' RACE reads; one entry per CDR3 protein. Seen here are a few hundred thousand distinct CDR3 sequences, around an eighth observed once, and the top ten hold about 3%. The source material was CD4+ T cells sorted from PBMCs, sampled 15 days after the yellow fever booster vaccination. The receptors stem from a man aged 18 to 29 who received the YFV17D yellow fever vaccine.

This clonotype was counted many times. The chain couples TRBV11-2 to TRBJ2-2; D ambiguous. V dropped 1 base and J dropped 4 bases, with 4 bases sitting between them. Germline V gene sequence: CDR1 SGHAT, CDR2 FQNNGV. CDR3 length: 13 amino acids. The CDR3 DNA is TGTGCCAGCAGCTTAGCCCGCACCGGGGAGCTGTTTTTT. Its protein product is CASSLARTGELFF.

V and J are TRBV20-1 and TRBJ1-1; possibly TRBD1 for D (6 bases). The CDR3 length is 13 residues. V was pared by 2 bases and J by 1 base, with 8 bases between. Germline CDR1 and CDR2: DFQATT and SNEGSKA (reference sequence). The CDR3 DNA reads as TGCAGTGCTAGAAAAGGGGGGAACACTGAAGCTTTCTTT. Translated, it gives CSARKGGNTEAFF.

V gene TRBV28 combines with J gene TRBJ1-1, with D unclear. The CDR3 extends over 13 amino acids. Trimming took off 10 bases at V and 0 bases at J, with 12 bases between the two ends. Germline V gene data show CDR1 as MDHEN and CDR2 as SYDVKM. The CDR3 DNA follows: TGTGCCACCTGCACGGCGATGAACACTGAAGCTTTCTTT. Residues: CATCTAMNTEAFF.

This clonotype was seen more than once but under ten times. This sequence joins TRBV4-3 and TRBJ1-2, with TRBD1 matching over 8 bases. V gave up 3 bases and J gave up 7 bases; unmatched junction bases: 7. Germline values: CDR1 LGHNA, CDR2 YSLEER. The CDR3 loop spans 14 amino acids. Here the CDR3 DNA reads TGCGCCAGCAGCCAGGGGGGACAGGTTTTTGGCTACACCTTC. Translating it yields CASSQGGQVFGYTF.

This clonotype has ten or more counts. The chain has TRBV12-3 or TRBV12-4 and TRBJ2-3; 11 nucleotides match TRBD2. This CDR3 comprises 16 residues. Trimming at V came to 7 bases and at J to 5 bases, leaving 11 bases not matched to a gene. In nucleotides, the CDR3 is TGTGCCAGCACCGACTTTAGCGGGGGGGCGATAGATACGCAGTATTTT. Translation: CASTDFSGGAIDTQYF.

In its sample, this clonotype was seen a few times. V usage is TRBV5-1 and J usage is TRBJ2-5; 8 bases agree with TRBD1. This CDR3 region has 14 residues. The V segment lost 4 bases and the J segment 3 bases; nucleotides outside the gene matches: 5. The germline V gene has CDR1 SGHRS and CDR2 YFSETQ. The CDR3 is CASSGGTGEETQYF. For the CDR3, the DNA is TGCGCCAGCAGCGGAGGGACAGGAGAAGAGACCCAGTACTTC.